This T cell receptor (beta chain) was sequenced in a study of response to subunit inactivated influenza vaccine. On this clonotype: Its cognate antigen is unknown.

Using its own MiXCR run on the RT-PCR reads, TCRdb lists one record per CDR3 protein. The sample has some 800,000 distinct CDR3 sequences, about 20% seen once. Points from the study as a whole: The study's authors posited that every seasonal influenza vaccination enlists few new T cells.

The CDR3 is made up of 16 amino acids. In germline, CDR1 is MNHNS, CDR2 SASEGT. The junction had 6 bases not matched to a gene; V was cut back by 5 bases and J by 4 bases. Sequences were derived from PBMCs from blood, sampled less than 6 days after vaccination. The receptor was isolated from a man aged 45-65 years who received an inactivated influenza vaccine. The chain joins TRBV6-1 to TRBJ2-2, with 11 bases aligning to TRBD2. The CDR3 spells CASSLVAGGGTGELFF. Here the CDR3 DNA reads TGTGCCAGCAGTCTAGTAGCGGGAGGGGGCACCGGGGAGCTGTTTTTT.